Given below is one T cell receptor beta chain in context. Its antigen is still unknown. These data belong to a study of shared clonotypes between healthy human individuals. Background on the study: Researchers assigned three CD4 naive, three CD4 memory, two CD8 naive and one CD8 memory plate to each donor. General study results and limits: Clonotypes shared by all four donors outscored non-shared clonotypes in generation probability.

Germline V gives CDR1 SGHAT, CDR2 FQNNGV. The ends were cut back, 8 bases at V and 5 bases at J, with 13 bases in the middle. CDR3 length: 13 amino acids. CD4+ cells yielded CD45RA+ naive and CD45RA-negative memory subsets. Libraries were prepared by immunoSEQ multiplex PCR; TCRdb keeps only in-frame clonotypes and omits some of them. Of some 2.3 million clones listed, approximately 95% are singletons. Sequenced: naive CD4+ T cells from PBMCs. Sample subset: CD45RA+ positively selected. The gene calls are TRBV11-2 and TRBJ2-1; a weak D match, TRBD1 (6 bases). This TCR derives from a man between 18 and 35 years old in good health. Some clones in this sample may be carry-over from other donors' samples. CDR3 region: CASALDRNNEQFF. The CDR3 region has the DNA TGTGCCAGCGCCCTGGACAGAAACAATGAGCAGTTCTTC. Using reference TRBV11-2 and TRBJ2-1 for the parts outside the CDR3, the full variable domain is EAGVAQSPRYKIIEKRQSVAFWCNPISGHATLYWYQQILGQGPKLLIQFQNNGVVDDSQLPKDRFSAERLKGVDSTLKIQPAKLEDSAVYLCASALDRNNEQFFGPGTRLTVL.